This T cell receptor beta chain was observed in a study of T cell responses to AZD1222 COVID-19 vaccine. This clone has only one observation. The target antigen is unknown. This CDR3 region has 16 residues. CDR1 and CDR2 (germline): MNHEY, SVGEGT. Trimming stripped 1 base from V and 0 bases from J, with 10 bases between. Clones were read by immunoSEQ multiplex PCR, and TCRdb kept only the in-frame ones, dropping some. The sample has under 200,000 clones, about 92% seen once. The study, taken as a whole, reports: White British donors predominated, females outnumbered males, and clonal diversity was possibly underestimated.

This material consisted of peripheral blood, taken 28 days after the second dose of the MenACWY control vaccine. This chain connects TRBV6-2 or TRBV6-3 to TRBJ1-5; D is uncertain. The clonotype comes from an adult who received the MenACWY meningococcal vaccine as a control. The DNA for the CDR3 is TGTGCCAGCAGTTACTGGACCCCAGATAGCAATCAGCCCCAGCATTTT. Its translation: CASSYWTPDSNQPQHF.